These 5 T cell receptor beta chains were all obtained from the same sample, sequenced in a study of beta chain features in type 1 diabetes. No antigen is known for these receptors. Study conclusions and caveats: TCRB CDR3s from Type 1 diabetes patients were moderately but significantly shorter in all four CD4+ subsets.

The entirety of the isolated RNA underwent reverse transcription, so expressed TCRB transcripts were sequenced. Produced via immunoSEQ multiplex PCR; TCRdb's table is partial and in-frame only. The data hold about 400,000 clones, with roughly 12% observed a single time. The sequencing sample was made of naive CD4+ T cells from blood. These TCRs come from a woman in her late teens or twenties with type 1 diabetes.

The sample holds a few counts of this clone. The V gene is TRBV28, the J gene TRBJ1-2; a possible D gene is TRBD1 (5 bases). V was clipped by 3 bases and J by 5 bases, with 10 bases between them. Germline lookup yields CDR1 MDHEN and CDR2 SYDVKM. The CDR3 loop spans 13 amino acids. The CDR3 protein is CASSLGQTYGYTF. CDR3 bases: TGTGCCAGCAGTTTGGGGCAGACATATGGCTACACCTTC.

The CDR3 nucleotides read TGTGCCAGCAGTCCCGGAGACTCCTACGAGCAGTACTTC. Protein sequence: CASSPGDSYEQYF. The chain couples TRBV6-5 to TRBJ2-7; D call uncertain. The CDR3 extends over 13 amino acids. Germline loops: CDR1 MNHEY, CDR2 SVGAGI. Trimming took 5 bases from V and 0 from J, leaving 8 bases between them.

The rearrangement uses TRBV7-2 and TRBJ2-3; 8 nucleotides align to TRBD2. The CDR3 extends over 16 amino acids. Looked up from germline, CDR1 is SGHTA and CDR2 is FQGNSA. The V gene end was trimmed by 3 bases and the J gene end by 2 bases; junction bases not matched to a gene: 7. In DNA, the CDR3 is TGTGCCAGCAGCTTTTCGGGGGGGGGATTCACAGATACGCAGTATTTT. Residues: CASSFSGGGFTDTQYF.

This clone came up a few times. The chain links TRBV11-3 to TRBJ2-1; TRBD1 agrees at 8 bases. The V gene end was trimmed by 5 bases and the J gene end by 1 base; junction bases not matched to a gene: 7. The CDR3 contains 16 residues. Germline CDR1 SGHNT, CDR2 YENEEA. CDR3 in DNA: TGTGCCAGCAGCCCCGGACAGGGACCTTCCTACAATGAGCAGTTCTTC. Translation gives CASSPGQGPSYNEQFF. Complete variable domain (other parts from reference TRBV11-3 and TRBJ2-1): EAGVVQSPRYKIIEKKQPVAFWCNPISGHNTLYWYLQNLGQGPELLIRYENEEAVDDSQLPKDRFSAERLKGVDSTLKIQPAELGDSAVYLCASSPGQGPSYNEQFFGPGTRLTVL.

The V and J genes are TRBV4-1 and TRBJ1-5; possible D gene TRBD1, 5 bases. The CDR3 length is 16 residues. Germline values: CDR1 MGHRA, CDR2 YSYEKL. Between the trimmed V and J ends, which lost 4 bases and 7 bases, there was a span of 20 bases. This CDR3 is CASSLTGPGAGQPQHF. The CDR3 nucleotides are TGCGCCAGCAGCCTGACCGGGCCCGGGGCGGGGCAGCCCCAGCATTTT.